This T cell receptor beta chain was identified during a study of regulatory T cells in long-lasting Graves disease. The TCR beta library used iRepertoire HTBI primers with Arm-PCR amplification of CDR3. TCRdb re-called the multiplex PCR reads with MiXCR, one entry per CDR3 protein. The data hold hundreds of thousands of distinct CDR3 sequences, with 16% observed a single time. Sample time point: newly diagnosed GD, antithyroid drugs for less than 3 months. The authors made the TCR library using RNA they extracted from PBMCs. Study-wide points: Those with persistent Graves' had less TCR diversity than newly diagnosed patients.

With respect to this clonotype: Its specificity is not known.

This sample was shared with a second study, whose subject was T cells in Graves' hyperthyroidism and ophthalmopathy.

Source: peripheral blood mononuclear cells (PBMCs), taken at new diagnosis, from a patient treated with antithyroid drugs. This clonotype was obtained from a woman in her twenties or thirties with Graves disease.

CDR3 amino acids: CASSYASGRAVGTQYF. The CDR3 DNA reads TGTGCCAGCAGTTACGCTAGCGGGAGGGCCGTGGGGACCCAGTACTTC. The chain recombines TRBV6-2 or TRBV6-3 with TRBJ2-5; TRBD2 aligns across 12 bases. The V gene's germline CDR1 is MNHEY and CDR2 SVGEGT. After removal of 2 bases from V and 7 bases from J, the junction contained 8 bases not matched to a gene. The CDR3 is made up of 16 amino acids.